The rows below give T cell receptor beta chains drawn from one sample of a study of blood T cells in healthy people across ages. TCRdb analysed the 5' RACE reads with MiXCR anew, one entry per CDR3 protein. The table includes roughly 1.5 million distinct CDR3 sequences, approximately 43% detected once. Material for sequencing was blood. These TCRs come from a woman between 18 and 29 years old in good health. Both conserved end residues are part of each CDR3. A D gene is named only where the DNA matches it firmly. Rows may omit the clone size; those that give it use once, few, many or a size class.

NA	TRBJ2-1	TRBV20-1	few	CSARGGVNEQFF	TGCAGTGCTAGAGGAGGGGTAAATGAGCAGTTCTTC
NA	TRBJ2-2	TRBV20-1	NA	CSARRVARTGELFF	TGCAGTGCTAGGAGGGTAGCGAGGACCGGGGAGCTGTTTTTT
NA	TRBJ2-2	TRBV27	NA	CASSLLGREGTGELFF	TGTGCCAGCAGTTTATTAGGCAGGGAAGGCACCGGGGAGCTGTTTTTT
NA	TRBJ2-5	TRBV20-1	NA	CSARRPPSSGGGNEQYF	TGCAGTGCTAGACGACCCCCATCCAGCGGAGGAGGAAATGAGCAGTACTTC
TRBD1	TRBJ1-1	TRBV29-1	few	CSVDQGVFAEAFF	TGCAGCGTTGATCAGGGGGTGTTTGCTGAAGCTTTCTTT
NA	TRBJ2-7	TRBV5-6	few	CASSWADYEQYF	TGTGCCAGCAGCTGGGCCGATTACGAGCAGTACTTC
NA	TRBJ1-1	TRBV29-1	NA	CSVESEHGWGGMNTEAFF	TGCAGCGTTGAAAGTGAGCACGGCTGGGGTGGCATGAACACTGAAGCTTTCTTT
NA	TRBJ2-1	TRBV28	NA	CASKEGRSSYNEQFF	TGTGCCAGCAAGGAGGGAAGGAGCTCCTACAATGAGCAGTTCTTC
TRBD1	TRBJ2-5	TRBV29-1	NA	CSAYPGQGQETQYF	TGCAGCGCCTATCCGGGACAGGGACAAGAGACCCAGTACTTC
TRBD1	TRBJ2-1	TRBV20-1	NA	CSARVTGGSEQFF	TGCAGTGCTAGAGTGACAGGGGGGTCTGAGCAGTTCTTC
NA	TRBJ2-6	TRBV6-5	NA	CASSSPLGDSGANVLTF	TGTGCCAGCAGTTCTCCTCTGGGCGACTCTGGGGCCAACGTCCTGACTTTC
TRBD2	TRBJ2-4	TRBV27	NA	CACSPGTSGSWEQYF	TGTGCCTGCAGTCCCGGGACTAGCGGGAGTTGGGAGCAGTACTTC
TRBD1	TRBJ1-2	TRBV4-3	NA	CASSQGRVGQGLDGYTF	TGCGCCAGCAGCCAAGGTAGAGTGGGACAGGGATTAGATGGCTACACCTTC
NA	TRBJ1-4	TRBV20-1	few	CSAPTGKGKLFF	TGCAGTGCCCCCACAGGGAAGGGGAAACTGTTTTTT
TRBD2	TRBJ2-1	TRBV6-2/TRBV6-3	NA	CASNRLGLAYNEQFF	TGTGCCAGCAACCGCCTGGGACTAGCCTACAATGAGCAGTTCTTC
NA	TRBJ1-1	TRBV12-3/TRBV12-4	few	CASSFGKDTEAFF	TGTGCCAGCAGTTTTGGTAAGGACACTGAAGCTTTCTTT
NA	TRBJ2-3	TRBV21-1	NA	CASSPRQGHQYF	TGTGCCAGCAGCCCCCGACAGGGTCATCAGTATTTT
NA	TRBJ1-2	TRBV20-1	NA	CSARDQGAAGGYTF	TGCAGTGCTAGAGATCAAGGGGCAGCCGGCGGCTACACCTTC
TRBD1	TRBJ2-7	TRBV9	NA	CASSITGASEQYF	TGTGCCAGCAGCATTACAGGGGCCAGCGAGCAGTACTTC
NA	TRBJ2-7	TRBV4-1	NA	CASSQVTGATYEQYF	TGCGCCAGCAGCCAAGTCACGGGAGCGACCTACGAGCAGTACTTC
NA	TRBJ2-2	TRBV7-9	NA	CASSLAAAGPHTGELFF	TGTGCCAGCAGCTTAGCGGCGGCAGGCCCCCACACCGGGGAGCTGTTTTTT
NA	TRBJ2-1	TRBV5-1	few	CASSVLLVNEQFF	TGCGCCAGCAGCGTGCTACTAGTGAATGAGCAGTTCTTC
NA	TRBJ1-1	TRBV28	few	CASSLWGGGLNTEAFF	TGTGCCAGCAGTTTATGGGGAGGGGGATTGAACACTGAAGCTTTCTTT